This section outlines one T cell receptor beta chain sequence together with its context. Clones were sequenced by immunoSEQ multiplex PCR, and TCRdb holds only the in-frame ones, with some missing. The sample has about 85,000 clones, around 90% seen once. Germline-derived CDR1 and CDR2 are KGHSH and LQKENI. The CDR3 loop spans 16 amino acids. After removal of 5 bases from V and 3 bases from J, the junction contained 11 bases not matched to a gene. The data belong to a study of blood T cell repertoires in COVID-19. Background on the study: Both acute and convalescent COVID-19 samples were obtained from the United States, Italy and Spain. PBMCs, B-cell-depleted T cells, or T cells provided the cDNA or gDNA that made up the material.

The chain couples TRBV18 to TRBJ2-3; TRBD1 matches 7 bases. The receptor was derived from a man in his fifties or sixties with acute or convalescent COVID-19. Sequenced input: peripheral blood. The chain's CDR3 is CASSAYRGLGTDTQYF. In DNA, the CDR3 is TGTGCCAGCTCAGCGTACAGGGGATTGGGGACAGATACGCAGTATTTT.